Described below is a single TCR beta chain sequence and its context. The data were obtained in a study of blood T cell repertoires in COVID-19. Study overall: T cells, B-cell-depleted T cells, or PBMCs provided the cDNA or gDNA that served as material.

CDR3 length equals 15 residues. V shed 2 bases and J shed 9 bases, with 14 bases lying between them. The germline V gene has CDR1 MNHEY and CDR2 SVGAGI. Repertoires were generated with immunoSEQ multiplex PCR, while TCRdb's copy carries only in-frame clones and drops some. The sample has approximately 200,000 clones, around nine tenths seen once; the top ten hold roughly 4%. Cohort allocation depended upon clinical history that participants reported. Before they entered the study, exposed participants had met a COVID-19 case within 2 weeks. This receptor was identified in a woman in her thirties who had been exposed to COVID-19. The chain has TRBV6-5 and TRBJ1-6, with no clear D. The specimen sequenced was PBMCs or T cells enriched from blood (not recorded which). The CDR3 coding sequence is TGTGCCAGCAGTTACCTGAGGGAGTGGACTTCACCCCTCCACTTT. Translation gives CASSYLREWTSPLHF.